Reported below is one T cell receptor beta chain. Its antigen is still unknown. The sample originates from a study of T cell repertoires in aging, cancer and after chemotherapy. Amplification of TCR beta used genomic DNA extracted from peripheral blood. This CDR3 region has 14 residues. The germline V gene has CDR1 SGHTA and CDR2 FQGTGA. Trimming took 4 bases from V and 4 from J; bases not matched to a gene: 4. Multiplex touch-down PCR with TRB-A/B primers amplified rearranged V-D-J TRB sequences. TCRdb independently ran MiXCR on the multiplex PCR reads; one entry per CDR3 protein. The repertoire holds thousands of distinct CDR3 sequences, with around 28% as singletons. Study-wide results and caveats: Rebound thymic output was suggested by rising median generation probability during chemotherapy in each cancer cohort. Untreated cancer patients had significantly lower blood TCR diversity than age-matched healthy donors.

The sample comprised blood. The source of this sequence is a human donor with a solid tumor. The chain employs TRBV7-3 and TRBJ2-5; 9 positions agree with TRBD1. CDR3 DNA sequence: TGTGCCAGCAGCTCGACAGGGGGAGGAGAGACCCAGTACTTC. It yields the protein CASSSTGGGETQYF.